Included here is one T cell receptor (beta chain) sequence, with context. Original methodology: Nucleated cell number was recorded as an estimate derived from reference gene primer amplification. Libraries were prepared by immunoSEQ multiplex PCR; TCRdb keeps only in-frame clonotypes and omits some of them. For V, J and clone size, that table is used; D and trimming come from the DNA. Here the sample spans about 50,000 clones, over 90% being singletons. CDR3 length: 15 amino acids. Germline V CDR1 and CDR2: MDHEN, SYDVKM. The V gene lost 4 bases and the J gene lost 5 bases, with 14 bases spanning the gap. The data were taken from a study of blood T cell repertoires in COVID-19. Study as a whole: Sites across the United States, Italy and Spain contributed samples from acute and convalescent COVID-19. Sources were T cells, B-cell-depleted T cells, or PBMCs; the material itself was cDNA or gDNA.

This receptor was identified in a man aged 50 to 59 with active COVID-19. This rearrangement joins TRBV28 to TRBJ1-4; D gene unclear. Sample: peripheral blood. Here the CDR3 reads CASSYPGGRNEKLFF. The CDR3 nucleotides read TGTGCCAGCAGTTATCCGGGAGGGAGGAATGAAAAACTGTTTTTT.